These T cell receptor beta chains were read from a single sample in a study of memory CD4+ T cells and cytomegalovirus serostatus. Method: immunoSEQ multiplex PCR; TCRdb's copy keeps in-frame clones and lacks some. The table includes some 40,000 clones, roughly 78% detected once. Sequences were obtained from memory CD4+ T cells from blood. The origin of the receptors is an adult in good health and CMV-seropositive. The CDR3 runs from the conserved cysteine through the conserved F or W.

v_call	j_call	cdr3_aa
TRBV5-4	TRBJ2-1	CASSRGGLDGEQFF
TRBV27	TRBJ2-2	CASSLSLSLANTGELFF
TRBV5-1	TRBJ1-1	CASRGFVGAEAFF
TRBV27	TRBJ1-5	CASRGGGQPQHF
TRBV9	TRBJ2-7	CASSRTGTSYEQYF
TRBV18	TRBJ2-7	CASSPTRGAYEQYF
TRBV5-1	TRBJ1-2	CASSKMTGGHGYTF
TRBV5-4	TRBJ2-3	CASSTGLAGGTDTQYF
TRBV25-1	TRBJ1-4	CASRGPPDRRNEKLFF
TRBV4-3	TRBJ2-5	CASSQDLGGGAPQETQYF
TRBV6-4	TRBJ2-1	CASSESGRSNEQFF
TRBV16	TRBJ2-7	CASRRIGGYDEQYF
TRBV9	TRBJ2-3	CASSVAGGGTTDTQYF
TRBV11-2	TRBJ1-5	CASSLDSDQPQHF
TRBV6-1	TRBJ2-5	CASSGWDSQETQYF
TRBV6-6	TRBJ1-1	CASSAARNTEAFF
TRBV18	TRBJ2-7	CASSPLGGSGTYEQYF
TRBV9	TRBJ2-5	CASSVEGLGETQYF
TRBV6-4	TRBJ2-7	CASSDPETSSAYEQYF
TRBV4-2	TRBJ2-3	CASSQIASGQITDTQYF
TRBV14	TRBJ2-7	CASSHSHPVDEQYF
TRBV10-3	TRBJ1-5	CAIAQGINQPQHF
TRBV7-6	TRBJ2-3	CASSLGGIGTDTQYF
TRBV6-5	TRBJ2-1	CASRRGGEQFF
TRBV13	TRBJ2-1	CASRSSSGSTGNEQFF
TRBV2	TRBJ1-4	CASSEKGFANEKLFF
TRBV7-8	TRBJ1-1	CASRLAREDTEAFF
TRBV10-3	TRBJ1-4	CAISESGGDEKLFF
TRBV6-1	TRBJ2-7	CASSEAQGPYEQYF
TRBV5-5	TRBJ2-1	CASSRQIGNNEQFF